Shown below are 10 T cell receptor beta chains from a single sample sequenced in a study of T-cell reconstitution after alpha-beta-depleted transplantation in children. Unique molecular identifiers were used in preparing the TCRbeta library. TCRdb re-analysed the PCR reads in MiXCR, keeping a single row per CDR3 protein. The table records about 120,000 distinct CDR3 sequences, 10% of them present only once. The specimen comprised PBMCs from the stem cell graft donor, sampled from the stem cell graft. The source of these receptors is a human donor who donated a stem cell graft to a child with acute lymphoblastic leukemia.

This clonotype came up many times. The chain uses TRBV6-1 and TRBJ2-2, with D hard to call. The germline V and J ends were trimmed by 6 bases and 4 bases, with 12 bases remaining between them. CDR3 size: 14 residues. Germline V lookup: CDR1 MNHNS, CDR2 SASEGT. The CDR3 sequence: CASRGQAPTGELFF. In DNA, the CDR3 is TGTGCCAGCAGAGGGCAGGCTCCCACCGGGGAGCTGTTTTTT.

At least ten counts were recorded for this clonotype. The chain joins TRBV20-1 to TRBJ1-3; D call uncertain. The CDR3 length is 16 residues. V was shortened by 2 bases and J by 0 bases, with 14 bases between the two germline ends. Germline V lookup: CDR1 DFQATT, CDR2 SNEGSKA (reference sequence). CDR3 in amino acids: CSARHQGPLSGNTIYF. In DNA, the CDR3 is TGCAGTGCTAGACACCAAGGACCCCTCTCTGGAAACACCATATATTTT.

A single count supports this clonotype. J is TRBJ2-3 and V is TRBV7-8, with unresolved D. This CDR3 is 16 amino acids long. V lost 5 bases and J lost 5, with 20 bases in between. Germline values: CDR1 SGHVS, CDR2 FQNEAQ. This CDR3 reads CASSGVVYSVEDTQYF. The CDR3 DNA sequence: TGTGCCAGCAGCGGAGTGGTCTACAGTGTGGAAGATACGCAGTATTTT.

For this clonotype: This clone may be a read error of a much larger clone one base away. This CDR3 is missing its conserved last phenylalanine or tryptophan, likely due to a read error. This chain connects TRBV7-2 to TRBJ2-3, with unresolved D. V lost 2 bases and J 6 bases, leaving 12 bases between the germline ends. Germline V CDR1 and CDR2: SGHTA, FQGNSA. The CDR3 has 14 residues. The CDR3 reads CASSLTMGSDTQYL. For the CDR3, the DNA is TGTGCCAGCAGCTTAACTATGGGGTCGGATACGCAGTATTTG.

This clonotype was observed many times. CDR3 in DNA: TGTGCCAGCTCACCACCGATTTCAGGCACAGATACGCAGTATTTT. Amino acid sequence: CASSPPISGTDTQYF. The genes are TRBV18 and TRBJ2-3; D gene ambiguous. CDR1 and CDR2 from the germline V gene are KGHSH and LQKENI. Trimming left V 0 bases short and J 1 base short, with 8 bases between. The CDR3 is made up of 15 amino acids.

The sample holds a few counts of this clonotype. The rearrangement joins TRBV10-3 to TRBJ2-5; 8 nucleotides agree with TRBD2. CDR3 length equals 15 residues. V dropped 2 bases and J dropped 2; count of bases not matched to a gene: 4. Germline CDR1 reads ENHRY; CDR2 reads SYGVKD. Written as DNA, the CDR3 is TGTGCCATCAGTGAGCCTACTAGCGGTCAAGAGACCCAGTACTTC. It specifies CAISEPTSGQETQYF.

This clonotype was seen at least ten times. This chain uses TRBV4-1 with TRBJ2-1; TRBD1 is a possible D gene (5 bases). The CDR3 covers 12 residues. Germline V gene lookup returns CDR1 MGHRA and CDR2 YSYEKL. Trimming stripped 1 base from V and 9 bases from J, with 7 bases between. This chain's CDR3 is CASSQARGEQFF. CDR3 coding DNA: TGCGCCAGCAGCCAAGCAAGGGGTGAGCAGTTCTTC.

This clonotype was seen ten or more times. The CDR3: CASSPGQGPTGELFF. The CDR3 bases are TGTGCCAGCAGCCCCGGACAGGGCCCCACCGGGGAGCTGTTTTTT. The V gene is TRBV11-1, the J gene TRBJ2-2; 8 nucleotides match TRBD1. J gave up 4 bases and V 5 bases, and 6 bases lay outside the gene matches. The CDR3 has 15 amino acids. Per germline, CDR1 SGHAT and CDR2 FQDESV (reference sequence).

This clonotype was observed at least ten times. V usage is TRBV28 and J usage is TRBJ1-5; D is uncertain. The germline V gene encodes CDR1 MDHEN and CDR2 SYDVKM. With 5 bases removed from V and 7 bases from J, the gap between germline ends came to 15 bases. This CDR3 comprises 14 residues. The CDR3 protein is CASSEAAEKQPQHF. The CDR3 DNA sequence: TGTGCCAGCAGTGAAGCAGCGGAAAAACAGCCCCAGCATTTT.

This clonotype occurred a few times. This chain joins TRBV6-1 and TRBJ1-2, with 10 bases aligning to TRBD1. The CDR3 has 14 residues. V dropped 7 bases and J dropped 0; count of bases not matched to a gene: 2. Germline V gives CDR1 MNHNS, CDR2 SASEGT. CDR3 protein: CASIGQGANYGYTF. CDR3 bases: TGTGCCAGCATCGGACAGGGGGCTAACTATGGCTACACCTTC.